These 30 T cell receptor beta chains came from one sample sequenced in a study of shared clonotypes between healthy human individuals. This table comes from immunoSEQ multiplex PCR, and its TCRdb copy is limited to in-frame clones, with some not included. The profile shows some 2,500,000 clones, over 85% of them singletons. Input material: naive CD4+ T cells from PBMCs. Subset of the sample: CD45RA+ positively selected. The receptors were sampled from a man aged 18 to 35 in good health. Some clones in this sample may be carry-over from other donors' samples.

This chain links TRBV18 with TRBJ2-1; D may be TRBD2 (6 bases). The V and J ends lost 1 base and 8 bases respectively, with 9 bases between them. CDR1 is KGHSH and CDR2 is LQKENI in the germline V gene. The CDR3 totals 13 residues. In nucleotides, the CDR3 is TGTGCCAGCTCACCACGGCGGGGCGATGAGCAGTTCTTC. Translating it yields CASSPRRGDEQFF.

The J gene is TRBJ1-1, the V gene TRBV6-5; 7 bases align to TRBD1. The germline gives CDR1 MNHEY, CDR2 SVGAGI. Losses at the gene ends were 7 bases for V and 4 bases for J; bases not matched to a gene: 6. The CDR3 sequence is 13 residues long. As DNA, the CDR3 is TGTGCCAGCATTGACTCAGGGGGCACTGAAGCTTTCTTT. Translating gives CASIDSGGTEAFF.

V and J are TRBV6-5 and TRBJ2-5, with 8 positions matching TRBD1. The trim removed 6 bases at V and 4 bases at J, leaving 7 bases unmatched. The CDR3 is 14 amino acids. Germline V CDR1 and CDR2: MNHEY, SVGAGI. The CDR3, as DNA: TGTGCCAGCAGACGCGGACAGGGCGTAGAGACCCAGTACTTC. Protein sequence: CASRRGQGVETQYF.

CDR3 residues: CASSIRQGNTEAFF. Here the CDR3 DNA reads TGTGCCAGCAGCATACGACAGGGGAACACTGAAGCTTTCTTT. This rearrangement joins TRBV5-4 to TRBJ1-1, with 7 nucleotides matching TRBD1. V shed 4 bases, J shed 1 base, and the junction held 4 bases outside the gene matches. Germline CDR1 and CDR2: SGHNT and YYREEE (reference sequence). CDR3 length equals 14 residues.

The chain carries TRBV5-1 and TRBJ2-5; unclear D gene. V was shortened by 4 bases and J by 1 base, with 8 bases between the two germline ends. There are 13 residues in the CDR3. Looked up from germline, CDR1 is SGHRS and CDR2 is YFSETQ. For the CDR3, the DNA is TGCGCCAGCAGCCTACAGACCCAAGAGACCCAGTACTTC. Amino acids: CASSLQTQETQYF.

The chain has TRBV19 and TRBJ1-2; no clear D. The CDR3 is made up of 19 amino acids. Per the germline V gene, CDR1 is LNHDA and CDR2 is SQIVND (reference sequence). The V gene lost 5 bases and the J gene lost 0 bases, with 25 bases spanning the gap. The CDR3: CASSFRARMGRPANYGYTF. In DNA, the CDR3 is TGTGCCAGTAGTTTTCGGGCCCGAATGGGGAGGCCCGCTAACTATGGCTACACCTTC.

The J gene is TRBJ2-1, the V gene TRBV7-9, with 9 bases fitting TRBD2. Trimming at V came to 5 bases and at J to 9 bases, leaving 8 bases not matched to a gene. The germline V gene has CDR1 SEHNR and CDR2 FQNEAQ (reference sequence). The CDR3 consists of 14 residues. In DNA form, the CDR3 reads TGTGCCAGCAGCCTCATAGCGGGAGAGGGTGAGCAGTTCTTC. This translates into CASSLIAGEGEQFF.

The chain joins TRBV6-5 to TRBJ1-1, with unresolved D. Trimming removed 0 bases at V and 5 bases at J, with 13 bases between. CDR3 length: 15 amino acids. The V gene's germline CDR1 is MNHEY and CDR2 SVGAGI. The CDR3 DNA is TGTGCCAGCAGTTACTCGACTCTCAGAGGGACTGAAGCTTTCTTT. Translation gives CASSYSTLRGTEAFF.

This sequence joins TRBV28 and TRBJ1-2, with a tentative D call TRBD1 (5 bases). Trimming stripped 5 bases from V and 5 bases from J, with 15 bases between. Germline-derived CDR1 and CDR2 are MDHEN and SYDVKM. CDR3 length: 14 amino acids. CDR3 DNA: TGTGCCAGCAGTGGGGGGTCAGGGCCATATGGCTACACCTTC. This sequence encodes CASSGGSGPYGYTF.

The chain is built from TRBV2 and TRBJ2-3; D unresolved. The germline V and J ends were trimmed by 6 bases and 2 bases, with 9 bases remaining between them. This CDR3 has 13 amino acids. Germline CDR1 and CDR2: SNHLY and FYNNEI. CDR3 loop: CASRRRNTDTQYF. The DNA for the CDR3 is TGTGCCAGCAGACGGAGAAACACAGATACGCAGTATTTT.

The gene calls are TRBV10-3 and TRBJ2-7, with D perhaps matching TRBD1 (6 bases). Germline CDR1 ENHRY, CDR2 SYGVKD. The CDR3 totals 14 residues. V gave up 2 bases and J gave up 3 bases, with 11 bases separating them. The CDR3 DNA follows: TGTGCCATCAGTGAGGACAGGATAAACTACGAGCAGTACTTC. Encoded protein: CAISEDRINYEQYF.

This chain joins TRBV19 and TRBJ2-2; D gene ambiguous. The CDR3 consists of 15 residues. The V end lost 3 bases, the J end lost 3 bases, and 11 bases lay between the germline ends. Germline V gives CDR1 LNHDA, CDR2 SQIVND (reference sequence). CDR3 sequence: CASSMSDRDTGELFF. Here the CDR3 DNA reads TGTGCCAGTAGTATGTCTGACCGGGACACCGGGGAGCTGTTTTTT.

V usage is TRBV7-9 and J usage is TRBJ2-1; the match to TRBD2 covers 7 bases. J gave up 3 bases and V 5 bases, and 4 bases lay outside the gene matches. Germline CDR1 is SEHNR and CDR2 is FQNEAQ (reference sequence). The CDR3 runs 14 residues. CDR3 in amino acids: CASSHAGVYNEQFF. The CDR3 coding sequence is TGTGCCAGCAGCCACGCGGGGGTCTACAATGAGCAGTTCTTC. Full variable domain (outside the CDR3, taken from reference TRBV7-9 and TRBJ2-1): DTGVSQNPRHKITKRGQNVTFRCDPISEHNRLYWYRQTLGQGPEFLTYFQNEAQLEKSRLLSDRFSAERPKGSFSTLEIQRTEQGDSAMYLCASSHAGVYNEQFFGPGTRLTVL.

The chain uses TRBV5-5 and TRBJ2-5; the match to TRBD1 covers 7 bases. V gave up 4 bases and J gave up 2 bases; unmatched junction bases: 8. Germline-derived CDR1 and CDR2 are SGHKS and YYEKEE (reference sequence). The CDR3 extends over 15 amino acids. The CDR3 sequence is CASSRDRERQETQYF. The CDR3 nucleotides read TGTGCCAGCAGCCGGGACAGAGAAAGACAAGAGACCCAGTACTTC.

The V call is TRBV18, the J call TRBJ2-3, with D possibly matching TRBD1 (6 bases). The germline V gene encodes CDR1 KGHSH and CDR2 LQKENI. This CDR3 has 14 residues. Trimming pared 4 bases from V and 2 bases from J, leaving 10 bases between. The CDR3 spells CASSLDRPTDTQYF. The CDR3 DNA is TGTGCCAGCTCACTCGACAGGCCCACAGATACGCAGTATTTT.

The V gene is TRBV12-2, the J gene TRBJ1-2; the DNA was not used to check the table's D call, TRBD1. TRBV12-2 is a recognized pseudogene. The CDR3 length is 15 residues. CDR3 DNA sequence: TGTGCAAGTCGCCCCAGGACAGGGGGCGCCGATGGCTACACCTTC. It is translated as CASRPRTGGADGYTF.

The genes are TRBV5-4 and TRBJ2-2; 7 bases fit TRBD1. CDR3 length: 16 amino acids. V dropped 4 bases and J dropped 6; count of bases not matched to a gene: 12. Germline V gene sequence: CDR1 SGHNT, CDR2 YYREEE (reference sequence). CDR3 DNA: TGTGCCAGCAGCCCCGTTTTGGGACAGTCCCCCGGGGAGCTGTTTTTT. This codes for CASSPVLGQSPGELFF.

V and J are TRBV5-1 and TRBJ1-4, with D possibly TRBD1 on 6 matching bases. Trimming shortened V by 3 bases and J by 7 bases, and 22 bases separated the two germline ends. The germline gives CDR1 SGHRS, CDR2 YFSETQ. The CDR3 covers 17 residues. CDR3: CASSWGYTGQRTEKLFF. CDR3 nucleotides: TGCGCCAGCAGCTGGGGGTATACGGGACAAAGGACTGAAAAACTGTTTTTT.

The chain is built from TRBV7-9 and TRBJ2-3; perhaps D is TRBD1 or TRBD2 (5 bases each). The CDR3 is 13 residues long. V was pared by 8 bases and J by 1 base, with 10 bases between. Per germline, CDR1 SEHNR and CDR2 FQNEAQ (reference sequence). In DNA form, the CDR3 reads TGTGCCAGCGGGGTGGGGGGCACAGATACGCAGTATTTT. Translated: CASGVGGTDTQYF.

The count of this clone is one. The genes are TRBV5-4 and TRBJ2-7, with 7 nucleotides matching TRBD2. Unmatched junction bases numbered 6, after V lost 0 bases and J lost 3 bases. The CDR3 has 15 amino acids. CDR1 and CDR2 (germline): SGHNT, YYREEE (reference sequence). As DNA, the CDR3 is TGTGCCAGCAGCTTGGCATCGGGAGGCGTCTACGAGCAGTACTTC. This encodes CASSLASGGVYEQYF.

This sequence joins TRBV10-3 and TRBJ2-3, with a possible D match to TRBD1 (6 bases). CDR3 size: 14 residues. Trimming pared 4 bases from V and 3 bases from J, leaving 11 bases between. Germline V gene data show CDR1 as ENHRY and CDR2 as SYGVKD. CDR3 DNA sequence: TGTGCCATCAGTGGGGCAGGGGAGACAGATACGCAGTATTTT. Its protein is CAISGAGETDTQYF.

CDR3 protein: CASSPSGVKNIQYF. The CDR3 DNA is TGTGCCAGCTCACCATCCGGGGTAAAAAACATTCAGTACTTC. The chain combines TRBV18 with TRBJ2-4, with D maybe TRBD2 (5 bases). Germline V gene data show CDR1 as KGHSH and CDR2 as LQKENI. The CDR3 is 14 residues long. Trimming removed 2 bases from V and 4 bases from J, with 9 bases in between.

This clone came up once. The chain has TRBV14 and TRBJ2-1; the match to TRBD2 covers 14 bases. J lost 6 bases, V lost 7 bases, and 5 bases had no gene match. Per germline, CDR1 SGHDN and CDR2 FVKESK. The length of the CDR3 is 15 residues. The CDR3 DNA sequence: TGTGCCAGCACCCCGACTAGCGGGAGGGTCAATGAGCAGTTCTTC. This gives the protein CASTPTSGRVNEQFF.

The chain uses TRBV27 and TRBJ2-7; 9 nucleotides align to TRBD2. CDR3 length: 16 amino acids. V was clipped by 5 bases and J by 2 bases; unmatched bases: 10. Germline loops: CDR1 MNHEY, CDR2 SMNVEV (reference sequence). The CDR3 sequence is CASSLQAGGRAYEQYF. Here the CDR3 DNA reads TGTGCCAGCAGTCTGCAAGCTGGCGGGAGGGCCTACGAGCAGTACTTC.

The chain links TRBV7-3 to TRBJ2-2, with D possibly being TRBD1 (6 bases). CDR1 is SGHTA, CDR2 FQGTGA, per germline. The V and J ends lost 4 bases and 3 bases respectively, with 12 bases between them. The CDR3 extends over 15 amino acids. CDR3 region: CASSSTSGDTGELFF. The CDR3 nucleotides are TGTGCCAGCAGCTCTACCTCAGGGGACACCGGGGAGCTGTTTTTT.

V gene TRBV18 combines with J gene TRBJ2-1, with 7 bases fitting TRBD2. CDR3 length: 14 residues. J lost 4 bases, V lost 3 bases, and 3 bases had no gene match. The germline gives CDR1 KGHSH, CDR2 LQKENI. CDR3 DNA: TGTGCCAGCTCACCGGGAGGGGTTTACAATGAGCAGTTCTTC. Translating gives CASSPGGVYNEQFF.

The rearrangement links TRBV2 to TRBJ2-3; TRBD2 might be the D (6 bases). The CDR3 extends over 14 amino acids. Deletions cut 10 bases from V and 0 bases from J, with 14 bases between. Germline CDR1 is SNHLY and CDR2 is FYNNEI. As DNA, the CDR3 is TGTGCCATTGGGGGACTTCTTAGCACAGATACGCAGTATTTT. This encodes CAIGGLLSTDTQYF.

To note about this clone: The sample holds other DNA sequences that translate to the same CDR3. The V gene is TRBV5-1, the J gene TRBJ2-1; 7 nucleotides match TRBD2. CDR3 length equals 15 residues. CDR1 and CDR2 from the germline V gene are SGHRS and YFSETQ. V shed 1 base, J shed 3 bases, and the junction held 4 bases outside the gene matches. This CDR3 is CASSLSSGVYNEQFF. The CDR3 nucleotides are TGCGCCAGCAGCTTGTCCAGCGGGGTCTACAATGAGCAGTTCTTC.

This clone appeared once. The chain couples TRBV2 to TRBJ2-3, with D possibly being TRBD1 (7 bases). The CDR3 is made up of 14 amino acids. Germline-derived CDR1 and CDR2 are SNHLY and FYNNEI. Deletions cut 6 bases from V and 2 bases from J, with 12 bases between. The CDR3, as DNA: TGTGCCAGCAGGGGAGGACAGGCCACAGATACGCAGTATTTT. It specifies CASRGGQATDTQYF.

The chain couples TRBV5-1 to TRBJ1-3; D uncertain. CDR3 length: 16 residues. The ends were cut back, 3 bases at V and 4 bases at J, with 17 bases in the middle. Germline loops: CDR1 SGHRS, CDR2 YFSETQ. Here the CDR3 DNA reads TGCGCCAGCAGCTCATCCGGACCGGCGGAAGGAAACACCATATATTTT. Its translation: CASSSSGPAEGNTIYF.